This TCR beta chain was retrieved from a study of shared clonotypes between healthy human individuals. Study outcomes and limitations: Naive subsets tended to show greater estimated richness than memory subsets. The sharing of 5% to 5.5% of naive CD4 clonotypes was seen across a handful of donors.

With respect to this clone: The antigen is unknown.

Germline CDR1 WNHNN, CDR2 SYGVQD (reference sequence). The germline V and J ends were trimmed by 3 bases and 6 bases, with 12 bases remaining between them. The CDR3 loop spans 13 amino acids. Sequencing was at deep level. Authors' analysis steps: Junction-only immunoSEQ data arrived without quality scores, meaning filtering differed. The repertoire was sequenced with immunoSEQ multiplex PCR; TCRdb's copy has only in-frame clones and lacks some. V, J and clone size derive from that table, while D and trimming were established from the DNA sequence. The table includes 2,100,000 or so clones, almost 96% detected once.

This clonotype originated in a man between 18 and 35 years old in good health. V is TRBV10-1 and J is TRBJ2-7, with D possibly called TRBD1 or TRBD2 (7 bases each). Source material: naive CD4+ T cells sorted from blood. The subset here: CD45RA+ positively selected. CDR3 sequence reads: CASSESRGGEQYF. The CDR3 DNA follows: TGCGCCAGCAGTGAAAGCAGGGGGGGCGAGCAGTACTTC.